This is a list of T cell receptor beta chains from one sample in a study of T cell responses to AZD1222 COVID-19 vaccine. Libraries were prepared by immunoSEQ multiplex PCR; TCRdb keeps only in-frame clonotypes and omits some of them. The sample consists of about 180,000 clones, 90% to 95% of them appearing once. Source: peripheral blood, taken 28 days after the second dose of the MenACWY control vaccine. Every receptor here comes from an adult who received the MenACWY meningococcal vaccine as a control. Both conserved end residues are part of each CDR3. Each record gives: J gene, D gene, clone size, V gene, CDR3 DNA, CDR3 protein. The D gene is left open where the match is weak. Not all rows give a size; the values are once, few, many and, for expanded clones, a class.

J gene: TRBJ2-7
D gene: NA
clone size: NA
V gene: TRBV7-6
CDR3 DNA: TGTGCCAGCAGCTTCTCCCGGGACCGCGGCTCCTACGAGCAGTACTTC
CDR3 protein: CASSFSRDRGSYEQYF

J gene: TRBJ1-5
D gene: TRBD1
clone size: NA
V gene: TRBV2
CDR3 DNA: TGTGCCAGCACCCAGGGGGGGCAGCCCCAGCATTTT
CDR3 protein: CASTQGGQPQHF

J gene: TRBJ1-1
D gene: NA
clone size: NA
V gene: TRBV6-5
CDR3 DNA: TGTGCCAGCAGTTACGAGGGGGGGGTGATTGAAGCTTTCTTT
CDR3 protein: CASSYEGGVIEAFF

J gene: TRBJ1-5
D gene: TRBD1
clone size: NA
V gene: TRBV12-3/TRBV12-4
CDR3 DNA: TGTGCCAGCACCGGGACAGGCAATCAGCCCCAGCATTTT
CDR3 protein: CASTGTGNQPQHF

J gene: TRBJ1-1
D gene: TRBD1
clone size: NA
V gene: TRBV4-2
CDR3 DNA: TGTGCCAGCAGCCAAACTTCCGGGACAGGGATCCTGACCGAAGCTTTCTTT
CDR3 protein: CASSQTSGTGILTEAFF

J gene: TRBJ1-6
D gene: NA
clone size: NA
V gene: TRBV5-1
CDR3 DNA: TGCGCCAGCAGCTTCACTCCACAGAGTGGGAATTCACCCCTCCACTTT
CDR3 protein: CASSFTPQSGNSPLHF

J gene: TRBJ2-1
D gene: TRBD2
clone size: NA
V gene: TRBV7-9
CDR3 DNA: TGTGCCAGCAGCAAGTGGACTAGCGGGAGCTCCTACAATGAGCAGTTCTTC
CDR3 protein: CASSKWTSGSSYNEQFF

J gene: TRBJ1-2
D gene: NA
clone size: once
V gene: TRBV2
CDR3 DNA: TGTGCCAGCACCCTGAGGGGCGACGCCCATGGCTACACCTTC
CDR3 protein: CASTLRGDAHGYTF

J gene: TRBJ1-6
D gene: NA
clone size: NA
V gene: TRBV6-5
CDR3 DNA: TGTGCCAGCAGGCCAGGGTGGGGGTTGGTCCCACCCCTCCACTTT
CDR3 protein: CASRPGWGLVPPLHF

J gene: TRBJ1-5
D gene: NA
clone size: once
V gene: TRBV7-2
CDR3 DNA: TGTGCCAGCAGCTTAGGCTCAGGGTCCCCTCAGCCCCAGCATTTT
CDR3 protein: CASSLGSGSPQPQHF

J gene: TRBJ1-2
D gene: TRBD1
clone size: NA
V gene: TRBV19
CDR3 DNA: TGTGCCAGTAGAAGGGACAGGGGAGGGGTCTATGGCTACACCTTC
CDR3 protein: CASRRDRGGVYGYTF

J gene: TRBJ1-1
D gene: NA
clone size: NA
V gene: TRBV28
CDR3 DNA: TGTGCCAGCAGTAAAACAGGGATCCACACTGAAGCTTTCTTT
CDR3 protein: CASSKTGIHTEAFF

J gene: TRBJ1-6
D gene: TRBD1
clone size: NA
V gene: TRBV28
CDR3 DNA: TGTGCCAGCAGACTTGGGCGGGACAGGAGCTATAATTCACCCCTCCACTTT
CDR3 protein: CASRLGRDRSYNSPLHF

J gene: TRBJ1-5
D gene: NA
clone size: NA
V gene: TRBV7-2
CDR3 DNA: TGTGCCAGCAGCTTAGGCAACAGGGTCTCAGGGGAGCCCCAGCATTTT
CDR3 protein: CASSLGNRVSGEPQHF

J gene: TRBJ1-1
D gene: TRBD1
clone size: once
V gene: TRBV19
CDR3 DNA: TGTGCCAGTAGTACAAAGGGACAGGCCCGGAACACTGAAGCTTTCTTT
CDR3 protein: CASSTKGQARNTEAFF

J gene: TRBJ1-2
D gene: NA
clone size: NA
V gene: TRBV3-1/TRBV3-2
CDR3 DNA: TGTGCCAGCAGCCAAGAGGGGACACTAATCTATGGCTACACCTTC
CDR3 protein: CASSQEGTLIYGYTF

J gene: TRBJ2-7
D gene: NA
clone size: NA
V gene: TRBV19
CDR3 DNA: TGTGCCAGTAGTCCGGACAGACGAACAACCTACGAGCAGTACTTC
CDR3 protein: CASSPDRRTTYEQYF

J gene: TRBJ1-4
D gene: NA
clone size: once
V gene: TRBV6-5
CDR3 DNA: TGTGCCAGCAGGGAGGGGGGGCGTGAAAAACTGTTTTTT
CDR3 protein: CASREGGREKLFF

J gene: TRBJ1-1
D gene: NA
clone size: NA
V gene: TRBV5-1
CDR3 DNA: TGCGCCAGCAGCGCGGACACGGTGAACACTGAAGCTTTCTTT
CDR3 protein: CASSADTVNTEAFF

J gene: TRBJ1-2
D gene: NA
clone size: NA
V gene: TRBV9
CDR3 DNA: TGTGCCAGCGCGAATGGCTATGGCTACACCTTC
CDR3 protein: CASANGYGYTF

J gene: TRBJ1-4
D gene: NA
clone size: NA
V gene: TRBV12-3/TRBV12-4
CDR3 DNA: TGTGCCAGCAGTTCCCACCGCGAAAAACTGTTTTTT
CDR3 protein: CASSSHREKLFF

J gene: TRBJ1-4
D gene: TRBD1
clone size: NA
V gene: TRBV28
CDR3 DNA: TGTGCCAGCAGTTTAGCGACAGGGAGTCGAGAAAAACTGTTTTTT
CDR3 protein: CASSLATGSREKLFF

J gene: TRBJ2-1
D gene: NA
clone size: NA
V gene: TRBV5-1
CDR3 DNA: TGCGCCAGCAGCGGGGGTTCCTCCTACAATGAGCAGTTCTTC
CDR3 protein: CASSGGSSYNEQFF

J gene: TRBJ1-5
D gene: NA
clone size: NA
V gene: TRBV5-1
CDR3 DNA: TGCGCCAGCAGCCACCTTCCGGATCAGCCCCAGCATTTT
CDR3 protein: CASSHLPDQPQHF

J gene: TRBJ1-6
D gene: NA
clone size: few
V gene: TRBV3-1/TRBV3-2
CDR3 DNA: TGTGCCACTACAGGACCCTCCTATAATTCACCCCTCCACTTT
CDR3 protein: CATTGPSYNSPLHF

J gene: TRBJ1-2
D gene: TRBD1
clone size: NA
V gene: TRBV9
CDR3 DNA: TGTGCCAGCAGCCCTTCGACAGGGGGCAAGGGCTACACCTTC
CDR3 protein: CASSPSTGGKGYTF

J gene: TRBJ2-7
D gene: NA
clone size: NA
V gene: TRBV6-5
CDR3 DNA: TGTGCCAGCAGCCACGGGGGACAATACGAGCAGTACTTC
CDR3 protein: CASSHGGQYEQYF

J gene: TRBJ1-1
D gene: TRBD1
clone size: NA
V gene: TRBV11-1
CDR3 DNA: TGTGCCAGCAAGACAGGGGTGAACACTGAAGCTTTCTTT
CDR3 protein: CASKTGVNTEAFF

J gene: TRBJ2-4
D gene: NA
clone size: NA
V gene: TRBV6-5
CDR3 DNA: TGTGCCAGCAGTTCCGACGGGCTAAACATTCAGTACTTC
CDR3 protein: CASSSDGLNIQYF

J gene: TRBJ2-3
D gene: TRBD2
clone size: NA
V gene: TRBV9
CDR3 DNA: TGTGCCAGCAGCCTAGGGGAAGCGGGGGTAAGCACAGATACGCAGTATTTT
CDR3 protein: CASSLGEAGVSTDTQYF

J gene: TRBJ2-1
D gene: TRBD2
clone size: NA
V gene: TRBV3-1/TRBV3-2
CDR3 DNA: TGTGCCAGCAGCCAAGCGCGGGGGACCCTCTACAATGAGCAGTTCTTC
CDR3 protein: CASSQARGTLYNEQFF

J gene: TRBJ1-1
D gene: NA
clone size: NA
V gene: TRBV24-1
CDR3 DNA: TGTGCCACCAGTGACCCCGGACTGGCCGAAGCTTTCTTT
CDR3 protein: CATSDPGLAEAFF

J gene: TRBJ2-7
D gene: NA
clone size: once
V gene: TRBV6-6
CDR3 DNA: TGTGCCAGCAGTCAAAGGGGGGGCTCCTACGAGCAGTACTTC
CDR3 protein: CASSQRGGSYEQYF

J gene: TRBJ2-7
D gene: NA
clone size: NA
V gene: TRBV6-5
CDR3 DNA: TGTGCCAGCAGTAACCCTGGAGGGGCGGGCGAGCAGTACTTC
CDR3 protein: CASSNPGGAGEQYF

J gene: TRBJ1-4
D gene: TRBD1
clone size: once
V gene: TRBV15
CDR3 DNA: TGTGCCACCCAACGGGACAGGTCCGAAAAACTGTTTTTT
CDR3 protein: CATQRDRSEKLFF

J gene: TRBJ1-2
D gene: NA
clone size: NA
V gene: TRBV30
CDR3 DNA: TGTGCCTGGAACACAGGATTGGTTGGCGGCTACACCTTC
CDR3 protein: CAWNTGLVGGYTF

J gene: TRBJ2-2
D gene: TRBD2
clone size: NA
V gene: TRBV18
CDR3 DNA: TGTGCCAGCTCACCATCGACTAGCGGGACCTCCGGGGAGCTGTTTTTT
CDR3 protein: CASSPSTSGTSGELFF

J gene: TRBJ2-1
D gene: NA
clone size: NA
V gene: TRBV6-2/TRBV6-3
CDR3 DNA: TGTGCCAGCAGTTACCAGTCCTACAATGAGCAGTTCTTC
CDR3 protein: CASSYQSYNEQFF

J gene: TRBJ1-6
D gene: NA
clone size: NA
V gene: TRBV30
CDR3 DNA: TGTGCCTGGAGTATAGGCTATAATTCACCCCTCCACTTT
CDR3 protein: CAWSIGYNSPLHF

J gene: TRBJ2-3
D gene: NA
clone size: once
V gene: TRBV5-4
CDR3 DNA: TGTGCCAGCAGCGCCGAACAGGGCGGAGATACGCAGTATTTT
CDR3 protein: CASSAEQGGDTQYF